The TCR beta chain described here comes from a study of OX40 agonist ivuxolimab in advanced cancers. Study as a whole: Three dose-escalation patients had partial responses: one with hepatocellular carcinoma and two with cutaneous melanoma. Study conclusions and caveats: A proportion of nonresponders additionally exhibited low normalized T-cell clonal expansion. The study found that CD8+ T cells averaged more expanded clones than CD4+.

The CDR3 totals 19 residues. Trimming removed 0 bases from V and 0 bases from J; junction bases left unmatched: 13. Germline CDR1 is SGDLS and CDR2 is YYNGEE. Measured with immunoSEQ multiplex PCR; TCRdb has only the in-frame clones, and not every one. The sample carries around 83,000 clones, less than 95% recorded once. Turning to this clone: Its antigen is as yet unknown.

With baseline, cycle 4 day 1, and cycle 7 day 1 as timepoints, blood was sampled. This sequence joins TRBV9 and TRBJ2-3; TRBD1 matches 7 bases. Sequences were derived from CD4+ or CD8+ T cells sorted from blood, sampled in a trial of the OX40 agonist ivuxolimab. The TCR originated in an adult with an advanced solid tumor such as melanoma, head and neck, liver or kidney cancer. For the CDR3, the DNA is TGTGCCAGCAGCGTAGATCCCCCCACAGGGGTGATAAGCACAGATACGCAGTATTTT. Its translation is CASSVDPPTGVISTDTQYF.